The rows below give T cell receptor beta chains drawn from one sample of a study of blood T cell repertoires in COVID-19. Clones were sequenced by immunoSEQ multiplex PCR, and TCRdb holds only the in-frame ones, with some missing. The sample lists about 99,000 clones; 88% were seen once. The material sequenced was peripheral blood. The receptors shown here come from a man aged 50-59 years with COVID-19, enrolled during active disease. Each CDR3 is given with its conserved first and last residue.

j_gene,v_gene,CDR3aa
TRBJ1-1,TRBV12-3/TRBV12-4,CASSDRGEAFF
TRBJ2-2,TRBV5-4,CASSLDRLNTGELFF
TRBJ2-1,TRBV5-1,CASSLDQDNEQFF
TRBJ1-5,TRBV4-1,CASSPYPGGAGQPQHF
TRBJ2-1,TRBV24-1,CATSDRRRGQYNEQFF
TRBJ2-1,TRBV4-1,CASSQDPGGSSYNEQFF
TRBJ1-2,TRBV3-1/TRBV3-2,CASSQVPRVGYTF
TRBJ1-1,TRBV5-4,CASSYQGYTEAFF
TRBJ1-6,TRBV28,CASRNRGSSYNSPLHF
TRBJ1-1,TRBV3-1/TRBV3-2,CASSQDRGVEAFF
TRBJ1-1,TRBV15,CATSSWGLGQGVSEAFF
TRBJ1-1,TRBV19,CASSIMAGGATEAFF
TRBJ2-7,TRBV5-1,CASSTTGGTYEQYF
TRBJ1-1,TRBV19,CASTLGSKNTEAFF
TRBJ1-2,TRBV7-7,CASSSRQPNYGYTF
TRBJ2-1,TRBV24-1,CATSKKDRGRHNEQFF
TRBJ1-1,TRBV5-6,CASSPRPGADTEAFF
TRBJ1-2,TRBV16,CASCLDLQGVYGYTF
TRBJ2-3,TRBV3-1/TRBV3-2,CASSQVNRGRDTQYF
TRBJ1-1,TRBV2,CASRGGRTGTEAFF
TRBJ2-3,TRBV5-1,CASSLMPVSTDTQYF
TRBJ1-6,TRBV19,CASSSRPGANSPLHF
TRBJ1-1,TRBV6-5,CASSYSGRVNTEAFF
TRBJ1-6,TRBV28,CASSWTRGGSPLHF
TRBJ2-5,TRBV19,CASTLRGQGTQYF
TRBJ2-7,TRBV5-1,CASSLGQGASYEQYF
TRBJ1-2,TRBV30,CAWRRSPLLYGYTF
TRBJ1-6,TRBV28,CASSFPGQVSSYNSPLHF
TRBJ2-7,TRBV7-3,CASSSNRRNEQYF
TRBJ1-2,TRBV7-2,CASSQGDYGYTF
TRBJ2-1,TRBV2,CASSEARGGEQFF
TRBJ1-3,TRBV2,CASTEIQGSGNTIYF
TRBJ2-7,TRBV5-6,CASSWGTGDEQYF
TRBJ2-3,TRBV5-4,CASSNGLGGTDTQYF
TRBJ1-6,TRBV4-2,CASRLLPVPGLNSPLHF
TRBJ1-6,TRBV7-2,CASLIEGGRQNSPLHF
TRBJ1-2,TRBV6-5,CASSYQGRLGGYTF
TRBJ2-2,TRBV5-4,CVTRPGGGLGTGELFF
TRBJ1-2,TRBV6-5,CASSYSRQGVGYTF
TRBJ1-6,TRBV29-1,CSVGTGSQNSPLHF
TRBJ1-2,TRBV30,CAWSVSHEGGYTF
TRBJ1-1,TRBV6-2/TRBV6-3,CASSPIGTGRTEAFF
TRBJ1-1,TRBV18,CASSPTDRGNTEAFF
TRBJ1-2,TRBV25-1,CASSEYQGTHYGYTF
TRBJ2-7,TRBV30,CAWSGSDSSSYEQYF
TRBJ2-7,TRBV5-1,CASSLGQAGGKHEQYF
TRBJ2-7,TRBV2,CASSEAAAGRTYEQYF
TRBJ1-5,TRBV30,CAWSTGQGRQPQHF
TRBJ1-3,TRBV5-4,CASSLEPGSGNTIYF
TRBJ2-2,TRBV19,CASTLQPTGYTGELFF